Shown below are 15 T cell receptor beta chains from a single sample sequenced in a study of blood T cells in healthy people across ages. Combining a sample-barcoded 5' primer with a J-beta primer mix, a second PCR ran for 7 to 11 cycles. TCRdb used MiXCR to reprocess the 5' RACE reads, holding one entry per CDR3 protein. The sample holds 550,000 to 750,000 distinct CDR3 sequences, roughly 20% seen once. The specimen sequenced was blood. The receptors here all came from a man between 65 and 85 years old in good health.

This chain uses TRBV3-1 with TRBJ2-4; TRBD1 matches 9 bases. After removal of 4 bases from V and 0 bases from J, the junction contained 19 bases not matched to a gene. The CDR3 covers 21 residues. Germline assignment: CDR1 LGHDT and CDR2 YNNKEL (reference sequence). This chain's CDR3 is CASSPKTRDRGITLAKNIQYF. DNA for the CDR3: TGTGCCAGCAGCCCCAAAACACGAGACAGGGGGATTACCCTAGCCAAAAACATTCAGTACTTC.

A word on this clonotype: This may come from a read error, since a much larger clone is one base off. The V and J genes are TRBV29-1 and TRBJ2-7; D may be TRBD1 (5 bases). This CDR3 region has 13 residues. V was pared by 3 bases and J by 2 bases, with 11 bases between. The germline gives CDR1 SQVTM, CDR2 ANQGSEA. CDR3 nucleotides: TGCAGCGTTGAGGTGGGGCAGCCCTACGAGCAGTACTTC. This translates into CSVEVGQPYEQYF.

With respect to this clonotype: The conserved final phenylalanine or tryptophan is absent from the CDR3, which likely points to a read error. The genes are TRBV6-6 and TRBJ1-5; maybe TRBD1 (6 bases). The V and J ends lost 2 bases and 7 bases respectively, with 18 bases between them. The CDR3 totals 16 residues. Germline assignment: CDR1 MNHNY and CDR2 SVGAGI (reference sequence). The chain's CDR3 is CASSYGDILQEQPQHL. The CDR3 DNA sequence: TGTGCCAGCAGTTACGGGGACATACTCCAGGAGCAGCCCCAGCATCTT.

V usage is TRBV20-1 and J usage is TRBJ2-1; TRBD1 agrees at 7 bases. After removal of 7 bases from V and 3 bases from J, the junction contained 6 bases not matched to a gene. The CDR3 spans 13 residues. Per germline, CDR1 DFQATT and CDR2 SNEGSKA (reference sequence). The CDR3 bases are TGCAGTGTTACACGGGACAGCTACAATGAGCAGTTCTTC. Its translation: CSVTRDSYNEQFF.

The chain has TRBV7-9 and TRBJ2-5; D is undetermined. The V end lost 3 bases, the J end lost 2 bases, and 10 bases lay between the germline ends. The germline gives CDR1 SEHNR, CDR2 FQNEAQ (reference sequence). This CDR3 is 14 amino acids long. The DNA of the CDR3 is TGTGCCAGCAGCTTCTCCACACCACAAGAGACCCAGTACTTC. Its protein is CASSFSTPQETQYF.

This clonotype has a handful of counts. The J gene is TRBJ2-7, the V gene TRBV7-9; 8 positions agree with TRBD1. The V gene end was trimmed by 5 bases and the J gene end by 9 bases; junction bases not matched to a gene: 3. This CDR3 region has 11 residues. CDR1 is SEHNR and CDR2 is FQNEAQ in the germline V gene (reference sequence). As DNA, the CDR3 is TGTGCCAGCAGCACGGACAGGGTGCAGTACTTC. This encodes CASSTDRVQYF.

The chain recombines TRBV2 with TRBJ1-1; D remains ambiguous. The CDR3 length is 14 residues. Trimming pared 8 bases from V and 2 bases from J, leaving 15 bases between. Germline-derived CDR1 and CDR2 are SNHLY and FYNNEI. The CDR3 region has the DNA TGTGCCAGCGAAGAGGCTAACGCTAACACTGAAGCTTTCTTT. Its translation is CASEEANANTEAFF.

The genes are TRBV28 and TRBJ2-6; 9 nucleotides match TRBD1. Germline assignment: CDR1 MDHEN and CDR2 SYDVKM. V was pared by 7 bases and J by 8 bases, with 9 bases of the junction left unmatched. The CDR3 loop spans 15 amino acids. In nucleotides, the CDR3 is TGTGCCAGCACCCCGACAGGGGGTAGGACCAACGTCCTGACTTTC. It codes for CASTPTGGRTNVLTF.

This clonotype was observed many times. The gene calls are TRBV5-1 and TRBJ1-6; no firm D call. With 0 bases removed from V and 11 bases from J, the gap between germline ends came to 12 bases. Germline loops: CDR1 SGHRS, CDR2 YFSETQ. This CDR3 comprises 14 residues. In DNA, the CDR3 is TGCGCCAGCAGCTTGGGTCTGACGGGAGCACCCCTCCACTTT. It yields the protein CASSLGLTGAPLHF. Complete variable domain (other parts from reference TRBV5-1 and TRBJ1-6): KAGVTQTPRYLIKTRGQQVTLSCSPISGHRSVSWYQQTPGQGLQFLFEYFSETQRNKGNFPGRFSGRQFSNSRSEMNVSTLELGDSALYLCASSLGLTGAPLHFGNGTRLTVT.

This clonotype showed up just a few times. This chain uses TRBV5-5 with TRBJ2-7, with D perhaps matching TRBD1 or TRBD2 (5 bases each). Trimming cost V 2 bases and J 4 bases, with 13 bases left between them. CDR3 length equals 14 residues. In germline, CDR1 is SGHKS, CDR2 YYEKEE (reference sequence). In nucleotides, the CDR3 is TGTGCCAGCAGCTTCTCATCCAGGGAGTACGAGCAGTACTTC. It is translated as CASSFSSREYEQYF.

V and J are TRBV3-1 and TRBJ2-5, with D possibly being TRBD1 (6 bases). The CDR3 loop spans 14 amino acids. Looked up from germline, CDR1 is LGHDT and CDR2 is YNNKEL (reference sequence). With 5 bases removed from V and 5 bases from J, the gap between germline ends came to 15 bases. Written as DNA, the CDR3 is TGTGCCAGCAGCACCCAGGGCAGGGGTGAGACCCAGTACTTC. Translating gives CASSTQGRGETQYF.

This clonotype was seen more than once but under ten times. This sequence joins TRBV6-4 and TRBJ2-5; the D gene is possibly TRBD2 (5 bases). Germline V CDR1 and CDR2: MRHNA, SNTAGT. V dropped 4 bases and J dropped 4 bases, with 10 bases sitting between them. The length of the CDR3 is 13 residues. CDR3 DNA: TGTGCCAGCAGTGGGGAGTTGGGAGAGACCCAGTACTTC. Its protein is CASSGELGETQYF.

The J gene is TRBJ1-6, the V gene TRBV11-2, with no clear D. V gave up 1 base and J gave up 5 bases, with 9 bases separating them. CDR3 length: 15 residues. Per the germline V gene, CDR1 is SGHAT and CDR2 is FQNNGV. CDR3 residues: CASSLGSGDNSPLHF. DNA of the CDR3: TGTGCCAGCAGCTTAGGGTCTGGGGATAATTCACCCCTCCACTTT.

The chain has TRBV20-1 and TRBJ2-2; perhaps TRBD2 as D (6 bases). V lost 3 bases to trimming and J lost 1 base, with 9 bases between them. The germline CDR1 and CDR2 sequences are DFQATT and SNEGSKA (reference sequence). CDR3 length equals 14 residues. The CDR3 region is CSASGRMNTGELFF. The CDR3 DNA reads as TGCAGTGCTAGTGGGAGGATGAACACCGGGGAGCTGTTTTTT.

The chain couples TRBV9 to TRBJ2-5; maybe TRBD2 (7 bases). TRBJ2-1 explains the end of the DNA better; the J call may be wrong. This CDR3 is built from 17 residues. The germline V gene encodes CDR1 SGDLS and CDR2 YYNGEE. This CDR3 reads CASSVDWGGKIVNEQFF. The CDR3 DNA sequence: TGTGCCAGCAGCGTAGACTGGGGGGGCAAGATCGTCAATGAGCAGTTCTTC.